The clone carrying this T cell receptor beta chain was seen a handful of times. Its antigen is as yet unknown. This entry comes from a study of CD8+ T cells in alopecia areata. General study findings and limits: Relative to normal scalp, lesional scalp, especially alopecia totalis/universalis, showed higher clonality.

The authors extracted RNA and reverse transcribed it into cDNA as the sequencing template. Some clones are missing from TCRdb's copy, which holds only in-frame ones; the method was immunoSEQ multiplex PCR. The sample records 70,000 or so clones, approximately 64% being singletons. The CDR3 extends over 16 amino acids. Germline V lookup: CDR1 SGHVS, CDR2 FNYEAQ. The J segment lost 2 bases and the V segment lost 4 bases, leaving 8 bases of the junction unmatched. Researchers gathered lesional scalp punch biopsies and peripheral blood from patients with alopecia areata. This clonotype originated in a human donor with alopecia areata. V is TRBV7-6 and J is TRBJ1-1; 9 nucleotides match TRBD1. Specimen: CD8+ T cells sorted from blood, collected at week 0. This chain's CDR3 is CASSYVDRGNNTEAFF. The CDR3 DNA reads TGTGCCAGCAGCTACGTGGACAGGGGTAACAACACTGAAGCTTTCTTT.